A single sample gave rise to the 17 T cell receptor beta chains below, sequenced in a study of T cell responses to AZD1222 COVID-19 vaccine. Assay: immunoSEQ multiplex PCR; the TCRdb copy retains only in-frame clones and omits some. The sample has roughly 100,000 clones, approximately 89% seen once. Sequencing was performed on peripheral blood, taken on day 0 of AZD1222 vaccination. The source of these receptors is an adult in good health.

The chain couples TRBV7-9 to TRBJ1-1, with D perhaps TRBD1 (6 bases). V was trimmed by 2 bases and J by 1 base, leaving 11 bases between them. The V gene's germline CDR1 is SEHNR and CDR2 FQNEAQ (reference sequence). This CDR3 spans 15 amino acids. The CDR3 spells CASSLRAGANTEAFF. As DNA, the CDR3 is TGTGCCAGCAGCTTAAGGGCAGGGGCGAACACTGAAGCTTTCTTT.

This clone was seen just once. The chain joins TRBV21-1 to TRBJ2-7; whether TRBD1, the table's D call, matches the DNA was not checked. TRBV21-1 is an annotated pseudogene. The CDR3 consists of 16 residues. The CDR3: CASSKDGLGPSYEQYF. CDR3 in DNA: TGTGCCAGCAGCAAGGACGGGCTGGGGCCCAGCTACGAGCAGTACTTC.

This chain links TRBV11-2 with TRBJ2-3; 7 bases line up with TRBD1. In germline, CDR1 is SGHAT, CDR2 FQNNGV. The CDR3 covers 17 residues. Trimming cost V 2 bases and J 2 bases; bases outside gene matches: 10. The CDR3 DNA reads as TGTGCCAGCAGCTTATTAGGGGGCCTGGGGCCCACAGATACGCAGTATTTT. Its protein product is CASSLLGGLGPTDTQYF.

This chain joins TRBV27 and TRBJ2-1, with D perhaps being TRBD1 or TRBD2 (5 bases each). Germline-derived CDR1 and CDR2 are MNHEY and SMNVEV (reference sequence). The CDR3 contains 15 residues. V lost 3 bases to trimming and J lost 4 bases, with 13 bases between them. The CDR3 here is CASSLFSGGYNEQFF. For the CDR3, the DNA is TGTGCCAGCAGTTTGTTTAGTGGGGGTTACAATGAGCAGTTCTTC.

A remark on this clone: It is likely a read error, because the conserved phenylalanine at the end of the CDR3 is missing. The gene calls are TRBV5-5 and TRBJ1-6; D ambiguous. Trimming stripped 0 bases from V and 7 bases from J, with 8 bases between. Germline CDR1 SGHKS, CDR2 YYEKEE (reference sequence). There are 14 residues in the CDR3. CDR3 amino acids: CASSLDLGNSPLHL. CDR3 DNA: TGTGCCAGCAGCTTGGACTTGGGGAATTCACCCCTCCACCTT.

This clone was detected a few times. The chain recombines TRBV7-9 with TRBJ2-7; TRBD1 is a possible D gene (5 bases). Deletions cut 6 bases from V and 7 bases from J, with 13 bases between. In germline, CDR1 is SEHNR, CDR2 FQNEAQ (reference sequence). The CDR3 sequence is 12 residues long. CDR3 in DNA: TGTGCCAGCAGTTCCCAGGGTTGGGAGCAGTACTTC. Its protein product is CASSSQGWEQYF.

In regard to this clone: One end of the junction does not line up with germline, which may come from a read error. The chain has TRBV7-7 and TRBJ2-5, with D perhaps matching TRBD1 (6 bases). Germline V CDR1 and CDR2: SSHAT, FNYEAQ (reference sequence). The CDR3 is made up of 16 amino acids. The CDR3, as DNA: TGTGCTAGCAGCTTAGCGACAGGTTTGGACCAAGAGACCCAGTACTTC. Amino acid sequence: CASSLATGLDQETQYF.

As DNA, the CDR3 is TGTGCCAGCAGCCCGGGGACAGATAGCAATCAGCCCCAGCATTTT. Amino acid sequence: CASSPGTDSNQPQHF. The chain has TRBV7-6 and TRBJ1-5, with TRBD1 identical over 7 bases. Germline values: CDR1 SGHVS, CDR2 FNYEAQ. V lost 5 bases to trimming and J lost 0 bases; unmatched junction nucleotides: 4. The CDR3 runs to 15 residues.

The gene calls are TRBV2 and TRBJ2-7, with a tentative D call TRBD1 (5 bases). This CDR3 region has 14 residues. The V end lost 7 bases, the J end lost 0 bases, and 13 bases lay between the germline ends. CDR1 is SNHLY and CDR2 is FYNNEI in the germline V gene. CDR3 nucleotide sequence: TGTGCCAGCACTGGTGGGGCGGTCTCCTACGAGCAGTACTTC. Its translation is CASTGGAVSYEQYF.

The V call is TRBV6-2 or TRBV6-3, the J call TRBJ2-1, with 9 positions matching TRBD2. Looked up from germline, CDR1 is MNHEY and CDR2 is SVGEGT. This CDR3 has 17 amino acids. The V gene end was trimmed by 5 bases and the J gene end by 8 bases; junction bases not matched to a gene: 16. In DNA, the CDR3 is TGTGCCAGCAGTCCCCTGTCCCAGCGGGGGGATGTGGATGAGCAGTTCTTC. Encoded protein: CASSPLSQRGDVDEQFF.

The rearrangement links TRBV19 to TRBJ1-5; TRBD1 aligns across 7 bases. After removal of 6 bases from V and 6 bases from J, the junction contained 5 bases not matched to a gene. This CDR3 has 13 residues. Germline loops: CDR1 LNHDA, CDR2 SQIVND (reference sequence). The CDR3, as DNA: TGTGCCAGTAGGACAGGGAACGGTCAGCCCCAGCATTTT. Translating gives CASRTGNGQPQHF.

CDR3 loop: CASSLFDSYGYTF. CDR3 DNA: TGTGCCAGCAGTTTGTTTGATTCCTATGGCTACACCTTC. This chain links TRBV12-3 or TRBV12-4 with TRBJ1-2; D is unresolved. The V end was cut by 3 bases, the J end by 4 bases, with 9 bases between. This CDR3 is 13 amino acids long.

CDR3 sequence: CASSQEGGTNEKLFF. The DNA for the CDR3 is TGTGCCAGCAGCCAAGAGGGAGGAACTAATGAAAAACTGTTTTTT. J is TRBJ1-4 and V is TRBV9; D remains ambiguous. CDR1 is SGDLS, CDR2 YYNGEE, per germline. The ends were cut back, 4 bases at V and 1 base at J, with 11 bases in the middle. The CDR3 is 15 amino acids.

The chain is built from TRBV2 and TRBJ1-2; D is uncertain. The CDR3 is made up of 16 amino acids. V shed 2 bases and J shed 8 bases, with 21 bases lying between them. The V gene's germline CDR1 is SNHLY and CDR2 FYNNEI. The CDR3 protein is CASSESVRWVPRGYTF. The DNA of the CDR3 is TGTGCCAGCAGTGAATCGGTCCGGTGGGTTCCGAGGGGCTACACCTTC.

The chain combines TRBV19 with TRBJ1-1; no firm D call. The CDR3 covers 13 residues. Deletions cut 7 bases from V and 1 base from J, with 10 bases between. The germline CDR1 and CDR2 sequences are LNHDA and SQIVND (reference sequence). CDR3 protein: CASIDVWNTEAFF. In DNA form, the CDR3 reads TGTGCCAGTATAGACGTGTGGAACACTGAAGCTTTCTTT. Looking up the rest from reference TRBV19 and TRBJ1-1 gives the full variable domain: DGGITQSPKYLFRKEGQNVTLSCEQNLNHDAMYWYRQDPGQGLRLIYYSQIVNDFQKGDIAEGYSVSREKKESFPLTVTSAQKNPTAFYLCASIDVWNTEAFFGQGTRLTVV.

This chain links TRBV10-1 with TRBJ1-4; D is unclear. V dropped 3 bases and J dropped 10 bases, with 6 bases sitting between them. CDR3 length: 11 residues. The germline V gene encodes CDR1 WNHNN and CDR2 SYGVQD (reference sequence). Here the CDR3 DNA reads TGCGCCAGCAGTGACAGCGGAAAACTGTTTTTT. This gives the protein CASSDSGKLFF.

The CDR3: CASSIGTGSQGRYGYTF. The CDR3, as DNA: TGTGCCAGTAGTATCGGAACCGGGAGTCAGGGGCGATATGGCTACACCTTC. The chain has TRBV19 and TRBJ1-2; maybe TRBD1 (6 bases). The V gene's germline CDR1 is LNHDA and CDR2 SQIVND (reference sequence). Between the trimmed V and J ends, which lost 3 bases and 5 bases, there was a span of 22 bases. This CDR3 comprises 17 residues.